This T cell receptor beta chain was sequenced for a study of cytomegalovirus exposure and HLA in healthy donors. Whole-study results and caveats: The study dropped some indistinguishable V segments, TRBV6-2 and TRBV6-3 among them. As a later analysis revealed, the rate of TCR association differed by HLA locus, with DRB1 most and HLA-C fewest. It was approximately 160 TCR beta chains that were listed as cytomegalovirus-associated.

Trimming removed 5 bases at V and 6 bases at J, with 13 bases between. Looked up from germline, CDR1 is SGHVS and CDR2 is FNYEAQ. This CDR3 is 13 amino acids long. This clone has a handful of counts. Antigen: not known. Both 60 Vbeta primers and 13 Jbeta primers went into the PCR. The repertoire was sequenced with immunoSEQ multiplex PCR; TCRdb's copy has only in-frame clones and lacks some. The table has about 170,000 clones, almost 85% seen once. The V and J genes are TRBV7-6 and TRBJ1-2; weak D call: TRBD1 (5 bases). The sequenced material came from PBMCs. This sequence was found in a girl aged 5-17 years in good health and CMV-seropositive. The CDR3 DNA reads as TGTGCCAGCAGCCCCATAGGGGCGGATGGCTACACCTTC. It specifies CASSPIGADGYTF.